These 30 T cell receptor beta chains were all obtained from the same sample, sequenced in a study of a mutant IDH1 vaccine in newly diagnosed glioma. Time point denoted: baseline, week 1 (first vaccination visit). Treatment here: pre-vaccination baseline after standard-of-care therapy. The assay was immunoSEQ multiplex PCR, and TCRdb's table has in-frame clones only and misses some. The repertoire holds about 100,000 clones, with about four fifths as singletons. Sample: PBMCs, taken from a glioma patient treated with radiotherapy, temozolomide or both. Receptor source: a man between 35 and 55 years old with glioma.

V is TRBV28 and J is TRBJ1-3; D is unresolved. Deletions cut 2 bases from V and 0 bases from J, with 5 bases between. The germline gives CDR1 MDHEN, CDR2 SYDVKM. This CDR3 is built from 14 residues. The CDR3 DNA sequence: TGTGCCAGCAGTTTACCAGTCTCTGGAAACACCATATATTTT. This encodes CASSLPVSGNTIYF.

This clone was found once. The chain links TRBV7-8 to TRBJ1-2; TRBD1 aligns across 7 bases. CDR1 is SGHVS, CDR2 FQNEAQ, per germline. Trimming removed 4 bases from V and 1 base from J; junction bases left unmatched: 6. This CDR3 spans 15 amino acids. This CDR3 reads CASSSRTGVNYGYTF. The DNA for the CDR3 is TGTGCCAGCAGCTCTCGGACAGGCGTTAACTATGGCTACACCTTC.

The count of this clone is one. The CDR3 DNA follows: TGTGCCAGCAGTACCCAGGACAGGGAGTCATCACCCCTCCACTTT. Residues: CASSTQDRESSPLHF. The V call is TRBV25-1, the J call TRBJ1-6; 8 bases are shared with TRBD1. Trimming cost V 5 bases and J 10 bases; bases outside gene matches: 10. The CDR3 runs 15 residues. Germline V lookup: CDR1 MGHDK, CDR2 SYGVNS.

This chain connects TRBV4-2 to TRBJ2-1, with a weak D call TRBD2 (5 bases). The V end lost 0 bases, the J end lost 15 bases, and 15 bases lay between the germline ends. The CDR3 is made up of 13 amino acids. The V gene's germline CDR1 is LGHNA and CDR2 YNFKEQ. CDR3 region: CASSQEEAASRFF. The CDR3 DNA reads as TGTGCCAGCAGCCAAGAAGAGGCGGCTAGCCGGTTCTTC.

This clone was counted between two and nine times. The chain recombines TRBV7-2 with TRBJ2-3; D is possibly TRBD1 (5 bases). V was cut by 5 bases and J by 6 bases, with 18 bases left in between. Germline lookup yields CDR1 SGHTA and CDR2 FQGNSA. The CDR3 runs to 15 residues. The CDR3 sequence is CASSRAGNDLDTQYF. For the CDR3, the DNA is TGTGCCAGCAGCCGAGCAGGGAATGATCTGGATACGCAGTATTTT.

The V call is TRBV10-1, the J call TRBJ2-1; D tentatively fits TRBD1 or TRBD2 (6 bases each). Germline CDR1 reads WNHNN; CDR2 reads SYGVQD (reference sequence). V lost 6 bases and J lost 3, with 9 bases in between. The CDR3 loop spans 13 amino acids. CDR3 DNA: TGCGCCAGCAGCGGGGGCCACTACAATGAGCAGTTCTTC. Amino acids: CASSGGHYNEQFF.

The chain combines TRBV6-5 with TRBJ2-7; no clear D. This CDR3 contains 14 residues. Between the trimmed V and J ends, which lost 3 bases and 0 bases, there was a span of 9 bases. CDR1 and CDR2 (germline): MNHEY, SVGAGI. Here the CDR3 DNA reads TGTGCCAGCAGTTATAATCCAGCCTCCTACGAGCAGTACTTC. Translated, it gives CASSYNPASYEQYF.

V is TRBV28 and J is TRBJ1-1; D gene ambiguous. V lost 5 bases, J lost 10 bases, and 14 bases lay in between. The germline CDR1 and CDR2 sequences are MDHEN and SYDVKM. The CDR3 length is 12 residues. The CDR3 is CASSPPGLIAFF. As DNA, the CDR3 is TGTGCCAGCAGTCCTCCGGGTTTAATAGCTTTCTTT.

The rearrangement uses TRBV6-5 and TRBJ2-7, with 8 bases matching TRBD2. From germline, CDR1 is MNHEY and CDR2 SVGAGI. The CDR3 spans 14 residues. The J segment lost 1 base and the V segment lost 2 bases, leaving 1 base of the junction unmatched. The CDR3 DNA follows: TGTGCCAGCAGTTACAAGCGGGAGTCCTACGAGCAGTACTTC. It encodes CASSYKRESYEQYF.

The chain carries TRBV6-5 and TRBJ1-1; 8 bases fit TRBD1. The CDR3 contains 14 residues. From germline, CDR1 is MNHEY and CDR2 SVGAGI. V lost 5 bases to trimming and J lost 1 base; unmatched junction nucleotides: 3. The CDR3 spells CASSHGQGNTEAFF. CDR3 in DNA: TGTGCCAGCAGTCACGGACAGGGGAACACTGAAGCTTTCTTT.

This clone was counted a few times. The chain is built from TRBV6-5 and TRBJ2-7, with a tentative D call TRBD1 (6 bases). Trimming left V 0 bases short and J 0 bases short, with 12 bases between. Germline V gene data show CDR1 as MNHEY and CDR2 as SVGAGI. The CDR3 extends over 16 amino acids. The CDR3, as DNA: TGTGCCAGCAGTTACTCGACAGGTGGGGCCTCCTACGAGCAGTACTTC. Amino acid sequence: CASSYSTGGASYEQYF.

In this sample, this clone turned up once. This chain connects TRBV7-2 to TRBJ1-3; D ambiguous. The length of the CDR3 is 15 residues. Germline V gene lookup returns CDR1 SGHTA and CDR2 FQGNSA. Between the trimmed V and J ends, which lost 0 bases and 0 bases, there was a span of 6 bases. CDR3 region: CASSLAPGSGNTIYF. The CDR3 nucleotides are TGTGCCAGCAGCTTAGCCCCGGGCTCTGGAAACACCATATATTTT.

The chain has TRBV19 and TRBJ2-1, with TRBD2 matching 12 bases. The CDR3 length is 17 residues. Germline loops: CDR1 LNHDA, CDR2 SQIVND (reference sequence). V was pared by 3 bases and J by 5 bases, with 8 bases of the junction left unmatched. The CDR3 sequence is CASSIFTGLAGHNEQFF. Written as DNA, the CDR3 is TGTGCCAGTAGTATCTTTACGGGACTAGCGGGCCACAATGAGCAGTTCTTC.

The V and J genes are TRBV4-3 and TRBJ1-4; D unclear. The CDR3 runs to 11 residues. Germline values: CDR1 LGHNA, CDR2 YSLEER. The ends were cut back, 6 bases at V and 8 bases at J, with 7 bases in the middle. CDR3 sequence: CASRGIEKLFF. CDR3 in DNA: TGCGCCAGCAGGGGAATAGAAAAACTGTTTTTT.

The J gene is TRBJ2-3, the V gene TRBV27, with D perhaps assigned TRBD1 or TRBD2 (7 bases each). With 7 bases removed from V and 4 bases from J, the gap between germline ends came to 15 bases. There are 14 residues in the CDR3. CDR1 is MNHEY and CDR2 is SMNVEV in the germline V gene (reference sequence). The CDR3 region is CASTQGGWADTQYF. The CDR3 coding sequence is TGTGCCAGCACCCAGGGGGGGTGGGCAGATACGCAGTATTTT.

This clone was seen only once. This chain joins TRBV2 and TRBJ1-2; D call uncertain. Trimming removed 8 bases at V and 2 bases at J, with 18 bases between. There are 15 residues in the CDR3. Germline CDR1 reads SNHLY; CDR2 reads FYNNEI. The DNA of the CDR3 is TGTGCCAGCTGGATAAGACAAGAACCGAACTATGGCTACACCTTC. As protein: CASWIRQEPNYGYTF.

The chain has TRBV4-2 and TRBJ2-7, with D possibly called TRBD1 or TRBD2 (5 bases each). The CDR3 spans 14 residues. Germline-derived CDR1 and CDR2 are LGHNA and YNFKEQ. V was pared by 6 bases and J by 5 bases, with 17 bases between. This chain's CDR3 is CASRQTTVGDEQYF. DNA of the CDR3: TGTGCCAGCAGACAGACCACCGTGGGGGACGAGCAGTACTTC.

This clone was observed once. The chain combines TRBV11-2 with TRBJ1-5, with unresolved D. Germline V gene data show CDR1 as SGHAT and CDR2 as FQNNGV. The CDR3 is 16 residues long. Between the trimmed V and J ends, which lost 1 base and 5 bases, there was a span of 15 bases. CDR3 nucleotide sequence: TGTGCCAGCAGCTTAGGGTCGTCATTTGGGGATCAGCCCCAGCATTTT. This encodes CASSLGSSFGDQPQHF. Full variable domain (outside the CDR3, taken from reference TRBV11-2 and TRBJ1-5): EAGVAQSPRYKIIEKRQSVAFWCNPISGHATLYWYQQILGQGPKLLIQFQNNGVVDDSQLPKDRFSAERLKGVDSTLKIQPAKLEDSAVYLCASSLGSSFGDQPQHFGDGTRLSIL.

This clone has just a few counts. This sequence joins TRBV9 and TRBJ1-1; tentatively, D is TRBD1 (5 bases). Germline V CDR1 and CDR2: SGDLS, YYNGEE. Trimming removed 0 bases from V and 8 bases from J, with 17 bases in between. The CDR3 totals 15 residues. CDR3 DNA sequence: TGTGCCAGCAGCGTAGTAGCTACAGGTGAGAAGGAAGCTTTCTTT. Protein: CASSVVATGEKEAFF.

The CDR3 bases are TGTGCCAGCAGCTTGGGGCCGGGCAATCAGCCCCAGCATTTT. Translated: CASSLGPGNQPQHF. The V gene is TRBV5-5, the J gene TRBJ1-5, with D uncertain. V was pared by 0 bases and J by 2 bases, with 6 bases between. This CDR3 is built from 14 residues. Germline V gene sequence: CDR1 SGHKS, CDR2 YYEKEE (reference sequence).

For the CDR3, the DNA is TGTGCCACCACCAGGGGCGGCTCTGGAAACACCATATATTTT. This gives the protein CATTRGGSGNTIYF. This sequence joins TRBV15 and TRBJ1-3; weak D call: TRBD1 (6 bases). V lost 7 bases and J lost 0, with 10 bases in between. The CDR3 consists of 14 residues. Germline V gene sequence: CDR1 LNHNV, CDR2 YYDKDF (reference sequence).

Here the CDR3 reads CASSFMGAGTGADYGYTF. In nucleotides, the CDR3 is TGTGCCAGCAGCTTTATGGGGGCCGGGACAGGGGCCGACTATGGCTACACCTTC. The chain carries TRBV7-8 and TRBJ1-2; the match to TRBD1 covers 10 bases. Germline V gene lookup returns CDR1 SGHVS and CDR2 FQNEAQ. V lost 3 bases and J lost 3; bases outside the gene matches: 13. The CDR3 runs 18 residues. Based on the CDR3 plus reference TRBV7-8 and TRBJ1-2, the full variable domain is GAGVSQSPRYKVAKRGQDVALRCDPISGHVSLFWYQQALGQGPEFLTYFQNEAQLDKSGLPSDRFFAERPEGSVSTLKIQRTQQEDSAVYLCASSFMGAGTGADYGYTFGSGTRLTVV.

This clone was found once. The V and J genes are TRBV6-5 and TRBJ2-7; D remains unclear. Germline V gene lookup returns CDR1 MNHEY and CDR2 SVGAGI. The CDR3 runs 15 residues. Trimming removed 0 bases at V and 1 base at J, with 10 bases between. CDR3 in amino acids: CASSYSVLGSYEQYF. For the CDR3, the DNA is TGTGCCAGCAGTTACTCGGTCCTAGGATCCTACGAGCAGTACTTC.

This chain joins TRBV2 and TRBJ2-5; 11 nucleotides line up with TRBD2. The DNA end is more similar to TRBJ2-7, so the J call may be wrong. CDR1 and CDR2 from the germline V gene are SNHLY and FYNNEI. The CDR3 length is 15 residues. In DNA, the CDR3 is TGTGCCAGCAGCGCTACTAGCGGGGGACTTTACGAGCAGTACTTC. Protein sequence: CASSATSGGLYEQYF.

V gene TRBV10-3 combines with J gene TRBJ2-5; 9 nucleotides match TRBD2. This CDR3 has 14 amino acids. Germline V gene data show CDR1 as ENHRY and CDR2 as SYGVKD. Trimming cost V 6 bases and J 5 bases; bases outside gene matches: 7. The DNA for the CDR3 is TGTGCCATCAGCATTGAACTAGCGGGCGAGACCCAGTACTTC. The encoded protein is CAISIELAGETQYF.

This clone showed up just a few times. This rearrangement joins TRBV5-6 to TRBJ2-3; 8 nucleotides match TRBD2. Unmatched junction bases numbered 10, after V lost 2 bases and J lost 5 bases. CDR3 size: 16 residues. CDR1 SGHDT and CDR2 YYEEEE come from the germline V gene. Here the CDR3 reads CASSFSGAGVLDTQYF. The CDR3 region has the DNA TGTGCCAGCAGCTTTAGTGGAGCGGGAGTGCTAGATACGCAGTATTTT.

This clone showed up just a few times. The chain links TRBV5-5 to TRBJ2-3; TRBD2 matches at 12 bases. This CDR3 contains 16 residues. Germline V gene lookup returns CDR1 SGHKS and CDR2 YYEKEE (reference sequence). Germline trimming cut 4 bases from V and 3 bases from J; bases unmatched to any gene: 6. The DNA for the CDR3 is TGTGCCAGCAGCCCGGGGGGACTAGCGGGTACAGATACGCAGTATTTT. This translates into CASSPGGLAGTDTQYF.

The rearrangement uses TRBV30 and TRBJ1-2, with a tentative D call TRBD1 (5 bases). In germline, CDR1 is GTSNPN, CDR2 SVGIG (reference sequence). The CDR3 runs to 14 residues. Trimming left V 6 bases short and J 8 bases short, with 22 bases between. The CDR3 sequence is CACTLERGSDGYTF. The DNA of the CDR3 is TGTGCCTGTACCCTAGAGAGGGGCTCTGACGGCTACACCTTC.

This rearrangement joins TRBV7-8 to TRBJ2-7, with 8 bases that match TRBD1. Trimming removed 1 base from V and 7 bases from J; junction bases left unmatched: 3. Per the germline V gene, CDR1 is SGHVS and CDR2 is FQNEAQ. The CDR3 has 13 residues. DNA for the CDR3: TGTGCCAGCAGCTTAGTTAACAGGGGGGAGCAGTACTTC. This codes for CASSLVNRGEQYF.

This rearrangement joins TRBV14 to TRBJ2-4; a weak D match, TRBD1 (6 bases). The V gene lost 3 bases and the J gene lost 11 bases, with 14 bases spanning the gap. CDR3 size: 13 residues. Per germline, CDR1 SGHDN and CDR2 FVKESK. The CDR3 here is CASSHDFGTFQYF. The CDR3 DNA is TGTGCCAGCAGCCACGACTTCGGGACATTTCAGTACTTC.